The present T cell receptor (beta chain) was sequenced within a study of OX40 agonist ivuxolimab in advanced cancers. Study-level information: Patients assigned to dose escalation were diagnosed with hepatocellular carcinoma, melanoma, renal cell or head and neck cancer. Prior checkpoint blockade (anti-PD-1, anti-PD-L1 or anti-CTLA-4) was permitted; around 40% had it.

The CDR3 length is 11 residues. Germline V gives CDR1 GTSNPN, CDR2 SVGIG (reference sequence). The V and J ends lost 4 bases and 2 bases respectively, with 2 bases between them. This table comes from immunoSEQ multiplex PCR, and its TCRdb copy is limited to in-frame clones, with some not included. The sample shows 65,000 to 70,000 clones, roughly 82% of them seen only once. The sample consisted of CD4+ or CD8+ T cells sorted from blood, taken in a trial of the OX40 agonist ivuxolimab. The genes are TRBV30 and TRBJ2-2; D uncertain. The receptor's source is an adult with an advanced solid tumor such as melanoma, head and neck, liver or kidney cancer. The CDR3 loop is CAWTNTGELFF. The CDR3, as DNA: TGTGCCTGGACTAACACCGGGGAGCTGTTTTTT.